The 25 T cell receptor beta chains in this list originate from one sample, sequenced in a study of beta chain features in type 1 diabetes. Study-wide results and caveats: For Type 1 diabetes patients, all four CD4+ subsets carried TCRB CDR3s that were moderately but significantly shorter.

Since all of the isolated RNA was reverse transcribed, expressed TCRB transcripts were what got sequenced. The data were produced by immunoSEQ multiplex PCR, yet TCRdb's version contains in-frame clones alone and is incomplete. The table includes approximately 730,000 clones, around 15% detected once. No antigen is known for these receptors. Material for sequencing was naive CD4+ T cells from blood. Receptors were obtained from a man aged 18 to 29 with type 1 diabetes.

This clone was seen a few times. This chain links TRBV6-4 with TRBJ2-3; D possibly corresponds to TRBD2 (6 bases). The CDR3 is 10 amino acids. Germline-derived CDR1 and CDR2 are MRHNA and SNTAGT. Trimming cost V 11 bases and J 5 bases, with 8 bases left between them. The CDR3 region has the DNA TGTGCCGGCGGGGTAGATACGCAGTATTTT. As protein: CAGGVDTQYF.

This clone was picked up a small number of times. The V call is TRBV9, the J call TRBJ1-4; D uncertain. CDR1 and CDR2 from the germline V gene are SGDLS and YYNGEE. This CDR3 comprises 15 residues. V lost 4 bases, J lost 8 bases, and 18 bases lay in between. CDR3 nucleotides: TGTGCCAGCAGCCCGACGGTCTTACCTGGGGAAAAACTGTTTTTT. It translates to CASSPTVLPGEKLFF.

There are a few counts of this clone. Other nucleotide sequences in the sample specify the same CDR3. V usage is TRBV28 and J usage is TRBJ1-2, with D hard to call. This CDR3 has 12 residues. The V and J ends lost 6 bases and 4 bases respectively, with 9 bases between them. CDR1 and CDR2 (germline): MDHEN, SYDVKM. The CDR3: CASSPQGYGYTF. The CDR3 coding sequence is TGTGCCAGCAGCCCACAAGGCTATGGCTACACCTTC.

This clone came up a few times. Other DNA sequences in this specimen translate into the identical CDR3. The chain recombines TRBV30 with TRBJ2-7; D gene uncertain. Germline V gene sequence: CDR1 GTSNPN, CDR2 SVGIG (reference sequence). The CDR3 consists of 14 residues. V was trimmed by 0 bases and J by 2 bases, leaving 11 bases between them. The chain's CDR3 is CAWSVSGGAYEQYF. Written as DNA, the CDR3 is TGTGCCTGGAGTGTATCTGGCGGAGCCTACGAGCAGTACTTC.

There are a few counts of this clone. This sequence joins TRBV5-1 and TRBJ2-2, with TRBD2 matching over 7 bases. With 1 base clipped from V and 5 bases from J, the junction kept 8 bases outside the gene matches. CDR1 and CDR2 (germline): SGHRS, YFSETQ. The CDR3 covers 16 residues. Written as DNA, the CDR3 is TGCGCCAGCAGCTTGAGGACTAGATCCGGAACCGGGGAGCTGTTTTTT. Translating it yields CASSLRTRSGTGELFF.

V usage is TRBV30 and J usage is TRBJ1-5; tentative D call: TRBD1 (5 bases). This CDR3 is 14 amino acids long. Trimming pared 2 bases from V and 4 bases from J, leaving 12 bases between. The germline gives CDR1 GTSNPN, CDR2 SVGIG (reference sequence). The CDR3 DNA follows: TGTGCCTGGAGTCCCTGGGGGGGGAATCAGCCCCAGCATTTT. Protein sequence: CAWSPWGGNQPQHF.

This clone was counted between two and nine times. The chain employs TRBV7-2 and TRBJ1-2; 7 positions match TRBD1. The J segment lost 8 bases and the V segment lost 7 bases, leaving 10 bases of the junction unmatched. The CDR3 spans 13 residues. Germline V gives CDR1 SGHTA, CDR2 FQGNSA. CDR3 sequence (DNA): TGTGCCAGCAACCCGACAGGGCGGGTGGGCTACACCTTC. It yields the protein CASNPTGRVGYTF.

The CDR3 sequence is CASSPQYNEQFF. The CDR3 bases are TGCGCCAGCAGCCCGCAGTACAATGAGCAGTTCTTC. The gene calls are TRBV5-1 and TRBJ2-1; no clear D gene. The CDR3 contains 12 residues. V lost 4 bases and J 4 bases, leaving 6 bases between the germline ends. Germline lookup yields CDR1 SGHRS and CDR2 YFSETQ.

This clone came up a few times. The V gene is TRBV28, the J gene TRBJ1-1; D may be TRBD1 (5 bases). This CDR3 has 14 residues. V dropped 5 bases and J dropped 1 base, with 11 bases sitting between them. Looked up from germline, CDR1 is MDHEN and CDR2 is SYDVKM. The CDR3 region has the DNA TGTGCCAGCAGTACCCCGGGGGGGAACACTGAAGCTTTCTTT. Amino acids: CASSTPGGNTEAFF. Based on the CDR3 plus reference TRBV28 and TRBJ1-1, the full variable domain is DVKVTQSSRYLVKRTGEKVFLECVQDMDHENMFWYRQDPGLGLRLIYFSYDVKMKEKGDIPEGYSVSREKKERFSLILESASTNQTSMYLCASSTPGGNTEAFFGQGTRLTVV.

The CDR3 DNA follows: TGTGCCAGCAGAAACGGGGATGAGCAGTTCTTC. Amino acid sequence: CASRNGDEQFF. The gene calls are TRBV5-6 and TRBJ2-1, with D possibly being TRBD2 (5 bases). The V gene lost 5 bases and the J gene lost 8 bases, with 8 bases spanning the gap. The CDR3 sequence is 11 residues long. From germline, CDR1 is SGHDT and CDR2 YYEEEE.

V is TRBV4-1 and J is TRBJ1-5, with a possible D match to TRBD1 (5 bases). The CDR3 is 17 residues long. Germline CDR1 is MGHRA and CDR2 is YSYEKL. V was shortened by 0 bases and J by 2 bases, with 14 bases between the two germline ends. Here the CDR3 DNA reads TGCGCCAGCAGCCAAGAGGGGGGAGGGTTAGGCAATCAGCCCCAGCATTTT. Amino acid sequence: CASSQEGGGLGNQPQHF.

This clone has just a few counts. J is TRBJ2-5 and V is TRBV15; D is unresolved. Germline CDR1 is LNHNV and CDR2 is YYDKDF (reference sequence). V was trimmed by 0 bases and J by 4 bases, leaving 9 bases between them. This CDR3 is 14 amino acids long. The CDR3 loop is CATSRDATGETQYF. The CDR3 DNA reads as TGTGCCACCAGCAGAGATGCGACGGGAGAGACCCAGTACTTC.

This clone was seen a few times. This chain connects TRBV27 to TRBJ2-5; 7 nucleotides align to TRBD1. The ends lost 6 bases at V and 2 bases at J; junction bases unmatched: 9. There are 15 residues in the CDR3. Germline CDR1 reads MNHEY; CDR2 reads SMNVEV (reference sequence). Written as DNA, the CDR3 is TGTGCCAGCAGACAGAGACAGGGTCAGCAAGAGACCCAGTACTTC. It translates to CASRQRQGQQETQYF.

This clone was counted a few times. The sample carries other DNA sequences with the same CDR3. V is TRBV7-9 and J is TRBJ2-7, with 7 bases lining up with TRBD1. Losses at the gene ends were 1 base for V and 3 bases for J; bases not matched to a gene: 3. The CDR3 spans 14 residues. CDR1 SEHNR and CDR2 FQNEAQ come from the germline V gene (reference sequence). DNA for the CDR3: TGTGCCAGCAGCTTAGGACAGGGTGGCTACGAGCAGTACTTC. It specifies CASSLGQGGYEQYF.

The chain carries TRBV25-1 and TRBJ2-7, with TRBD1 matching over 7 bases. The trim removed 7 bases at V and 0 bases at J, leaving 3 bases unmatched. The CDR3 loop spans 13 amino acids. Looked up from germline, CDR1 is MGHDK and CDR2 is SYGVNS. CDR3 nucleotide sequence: TGTGCCAGCACGGGACAGATCTCCTACGAGCAGTACTTC. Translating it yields CASTGQISYEQYF.

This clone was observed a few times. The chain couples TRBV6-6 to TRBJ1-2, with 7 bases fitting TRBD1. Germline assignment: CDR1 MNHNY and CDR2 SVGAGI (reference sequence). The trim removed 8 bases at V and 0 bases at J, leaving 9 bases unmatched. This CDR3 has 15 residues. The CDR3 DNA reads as TGTGCCAGCGGAACTGGGACAGTACCTAACTATGGCTACACCTTC. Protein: CASGTGTVPNYGYTF.

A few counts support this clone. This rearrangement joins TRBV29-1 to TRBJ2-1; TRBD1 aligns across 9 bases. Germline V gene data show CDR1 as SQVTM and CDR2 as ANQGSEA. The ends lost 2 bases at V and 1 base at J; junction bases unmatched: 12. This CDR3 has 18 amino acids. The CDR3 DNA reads TGCAGCGTTGAATACAGGACAGGGGTCTTGACTTCCTACAATGAGCAGTTCTTC. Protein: CSVEYRTGVLTSYNEQFF.

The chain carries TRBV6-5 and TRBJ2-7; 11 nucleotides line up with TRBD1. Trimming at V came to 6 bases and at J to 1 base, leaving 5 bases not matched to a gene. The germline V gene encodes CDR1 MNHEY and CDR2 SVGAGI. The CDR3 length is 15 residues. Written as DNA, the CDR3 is TGTGCCAGCAGCTCCGGGACAGGGGGATCCTACGAGCAGTACTTC. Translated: CASSSGTGGSYEQYF.

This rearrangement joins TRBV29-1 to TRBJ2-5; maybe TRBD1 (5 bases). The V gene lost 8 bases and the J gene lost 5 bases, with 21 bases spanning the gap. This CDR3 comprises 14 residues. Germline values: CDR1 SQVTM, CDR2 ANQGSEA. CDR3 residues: CSSYLGVMRETQYF. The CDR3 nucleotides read TGCAGCAGCTACTTAGGGGTTATGAGGGAGACCCAGTACTTC.

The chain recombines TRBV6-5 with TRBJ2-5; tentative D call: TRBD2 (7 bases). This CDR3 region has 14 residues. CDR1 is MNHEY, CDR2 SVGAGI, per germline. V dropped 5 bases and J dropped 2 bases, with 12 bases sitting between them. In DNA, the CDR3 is TGTGCCAGCAGTCTAGAGGGGGGGCAAGAGACCCAGTACTTC. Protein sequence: CASSLEGGQETQYF.

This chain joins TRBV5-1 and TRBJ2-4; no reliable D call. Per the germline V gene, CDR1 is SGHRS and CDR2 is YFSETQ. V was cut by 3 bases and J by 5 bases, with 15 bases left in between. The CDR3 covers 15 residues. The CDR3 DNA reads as TGCGCCAGCAGCTCGCACGGGTTGAGAGAAAACATTCAGTACTTC. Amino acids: CASSSHGLRENIQYF.

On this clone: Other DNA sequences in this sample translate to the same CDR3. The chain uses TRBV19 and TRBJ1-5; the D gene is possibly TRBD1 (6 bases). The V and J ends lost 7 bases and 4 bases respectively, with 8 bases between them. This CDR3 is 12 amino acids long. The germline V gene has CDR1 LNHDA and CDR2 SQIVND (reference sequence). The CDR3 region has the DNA TGTGCCAGTAAAGGGGGAAATCAGCCCCAGCATTTT. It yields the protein CASKGGNQPQHF.

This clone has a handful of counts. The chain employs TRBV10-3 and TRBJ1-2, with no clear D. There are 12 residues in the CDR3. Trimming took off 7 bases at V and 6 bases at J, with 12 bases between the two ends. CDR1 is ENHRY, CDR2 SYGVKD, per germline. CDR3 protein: CAIKGSINGYTF. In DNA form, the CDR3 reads TGTGCCATCAAAGGCAGCATCAATGGCTACACCTTC.

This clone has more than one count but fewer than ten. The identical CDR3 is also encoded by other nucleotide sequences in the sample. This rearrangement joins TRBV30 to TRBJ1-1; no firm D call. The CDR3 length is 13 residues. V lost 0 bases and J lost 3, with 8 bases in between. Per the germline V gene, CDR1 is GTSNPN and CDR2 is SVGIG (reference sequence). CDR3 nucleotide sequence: TGTGCCTGGAGTGTAAGTCTGGACACTGAAGCTTTCTTT. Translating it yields CAWSVSLDTEAFF.

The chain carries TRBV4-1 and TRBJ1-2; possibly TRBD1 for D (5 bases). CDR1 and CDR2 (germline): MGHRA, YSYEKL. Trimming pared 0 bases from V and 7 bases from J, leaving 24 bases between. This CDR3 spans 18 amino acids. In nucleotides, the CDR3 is TGCGCCAGCAGCCAAGACTCAAGCGGGGCTCTCCTCGTAGGTGGCTACACCTTC. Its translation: CASSQDSSGALLVGGYTF.